These 12 T cell receptor beta chains originate from one sample sequenced in a study of T cell repertoires in cytomegalovirus infection. TCRdb ran MiXCR on the reads and lists one entry per CDR3 protein. The sample carries about 570,000 distinct CDR3 sequences, over 35% recorded once. No antigen has been assigned to these receptors. Sample: cultured PBMCs, taken from culture after CMV antigen stimulation. The source of these receptors is a human donor in good health (CMV status not recorded). Some clones in this sample may be carry-over from other donors' samples.

This clonotype has more than one count but fewer than ten. The J gene is TRBJ2-5, the V gene TRBV6-1; D is possibly TRBD1 or TRBD2 (5 bases each). CDR1 and CDR2 from the germline V gene are MNHNS and SASEGT. Trimming removed 7 bases at V and 1 base at J, with 10 bases between. This CDR3 has 13 residues. Here the CDR3 DNA reads TGTGCCAGCATGATGGGGACCCAAGAGACCCAGTACTTC. Amino acids: CASMMGTQETQYF.

V and J are TRBV7-2 and TRBJ1-6, with TRBD1 as a possible D gene (6 bases). The CDR3 is 15 residues long. Trimming removed 1 base from V and 9 bases from J, with 13 bases in between. Germline loops: CDR1 SGHTA, CDR2 FQGNSA. CDR3 DNA sequence: TGTGCCAGCAGCTTAGTGTCAGGGGTCGGTTCACCCCTCCACTTT. It encodes CASSLVSGVGSPLHF.

This clonotype has a handful of counts. The gene calls are TRBV7-6 and TRBJ2-7; 7 bases fit TRBD1. CDR3 length equals 15 residues. CDR1 and CDR2 (germline): SGHVS, FNYEAQ. With 4 bases clipped from V and 4 bases from J, the junction kept 10 bases outside the gene matches. CDR3 coding DNA: TGTGCCAGCAGCTGGAGCCGGGACAGCTATTACGAGCAGTACTTC. This codes for CASSWSRDSYYEQYF. Filled out from reference TRBV7-6 and TRBJ2-7, the complete variable domain reads GAGVSQSPRYKVTKRGQDVALRCDPISGHVSLYWYRQALGQGPEFLTYFNYEAQQDKSGLPNDRFSAERPEGSISTLTIQRTEQRDSAMYRCASSWSRDSYYEQYFGPGTRLTVT.

This rearrangement joins TRBV7-2 to TRBJ2-1, with D possibly matching TRBD1 (6 bases). V lost 5 bases and J 6 bases, leaving 23 bases between the germline ends. This CDR3 has 17 residues. Germline V CDR1 and CDR2: SGHTA, FQGNSA. The CDR3 region is CASSRWGTPLSSNEQFF. CDR3 nucleotide sequence: TGTGCCAGCAGCCGCTGGGGGACACCCCTATCGAGCAATGAGCAGTTCTTC.

At least ten counts were recorded for this clonotype. CDR3 in DNA: TGTGCCAGCAGCTTAGGTGGGGGGGCTCGAGGTACTGAAGCTTTCTTT. This codes for CASSLGGGARGTEAFF. This chain joins TRBV7-2 and TRBJ1-1; a possible D gene is TRBD1 (6 bases). Per the germline V gene, CDR1 is SGHTA and CDR2 is FQGNSA. The CDR3 length is 16 residues. V was trimmed by 1 base and J by 5 bases, leaving 17 bases between them. Full variable domain (outside the CDR3, taken from reference TRBV7-2 and TRBJ1-1): GAGVSQSPSNKVTEKGKDVELRCDPISGHTALYWYRQSLGQGLEFLIYFQGNSAPDKSGLPSDRFSAERTGGSVSTLTIQRTQQEDSAVYLCASSLGGGARGTEAFFGQGTRLTVV.

The J gene is TRBJ2-1, the V gene TRBV6-5; maybe TRBD2 (5 bases). Germline-derived CDR1 and CDR2 are MNHEY and SVGAGI. The CDR3 loop spans 14 amino acids. V lost 7 bases, J lost 8 bases, and 18 bases lay in between. As DNA, the CDR3 is TGTGCCAGCACCCCCCGAACGGGAAGCGATGAGCAGTTCTTC. It specifies CASTPRTGSDEQFF.

The rearrangement uses TRBV18 and TRBJ1-2, with D possibly matching TRBD1 (6 bases). Germline V gives CDR1 KGHSH, CDR2 LQKENI. The V gene lost 6 bases and the J gene lost 4 bases, with 12 bases spanning the gap. The CDR3 is 13 residues long. CDR3 protein: CASSDSTSYGYTF. CDR3 coding DNA: TGTGCCAGCTCGGACAGCACCTCCTATGGCTACACCTTC.

This clonotype has just a few counts. The rearrangement links TRBV6-5 to TRBJ2-4; D may correspond to TRBD1 or TRBD2 (5 bases each). V was pared by 5 bases and J by 3 bases, with 23 bases between. The CDR3 covers 18 residues. The germline V gene encodes CDR1 MNHEY and CDR2 SVGAGI. As DNA, the CDR3 is TGTGCCAGCAGTCCATCCCCGTGGGGGAACGTAATCAAAAACATTCAGTACTTC. This translates into CASSPSPWGNVIKNIQYF.

Many counts were recorded for this clonotype. The J gene is TRBJ1-3, the V gene TRBV7-2; D call uncertain. Trimming took 5 bases from V and 7 from J, leaving 12 bases between them. The CDR3 spans 13 residues. Germline CDR1 SGHTA, CDR2 FQGNSA. The CDR3 spells CASSPATGNTIYF. The CDR3 DNA sequence: TGTGCCAGCAGCCCCGCAACCGGCAACACCATATATTTT.

This clonotype was detected ten times or more. The chain joins TRBV12-3 or TRBV12-4 to TRBJ2-2; D might be TRBD1 or TRBD2, each matching 5 bases. The CDR3 sequence is 16 residues long. The V end lost 9 bases, the J end lost 0 bases, and 17 bases lay between the germline ends. The CDR3 loop is CASSEWVGANTGELFF. In DNA, the CDR3 is TGTGCCAGTAGCGAATGGGTGGGGGCGAACACCGGGGAGCTGTTTTTT.

This clonotype was found a few times. V gene TRBV5-3 combines with J gene TRBJ2-5; 8 bases fit TRBD1. TRBV5-3 is sorted into the ORF group, with uncertain function. This CDR3 comprises 15 residues. V shed 8 bases and J 4 bases; nucleotides not matched to a gene: 13. CDR3 sequence reads: CASSGRTGMGETQYF. CDR3 nucleotides: TGTGCCAGCAGCGGACGGACAGGGATGGGAGAGACCCAGTACTTC.

The rearrangement links TRBV7-2 to TRBJ2-3; no reliable D call. Germline V lookup: CDR1 SGHTA, CDR2 FQGNSA. There are 13 residues in the CDR3. V was shortened by 2 bases and J by 6 bases, with 9 bases between the two germline ends. DNA of the CDR3: TGTGCCAGCAGCTTACTCAACGGGGATACGCAGTATTTT. Encoded protein: CASSLLNGDTQYF.